One sample yielded the 5 T cell receptor beta chains listed below, sequenced in a study of blood T cell repertoires in COVID-19. Sequencing used immunoSEQ multiplex PCR; TCRdb keeps in-frame clones, though not all of them. The profile shows under 200,000 clones, over 80% of them singletons. Sequencing used peripheral blood. All receptors come from a woman aged 30 to 39 with acute or convalescent COVID-19.

The CDR3 reads CSARRTEAFF. DNA of the CDR3: TGCAGTGCTAGGCGCACTGAAGCTTTCTTT. J is TRBJ1-1 and V is TRBV20-1; no clear D. The ends were cut back, 3 bases at V and 4 bases at J, with 3 bases in the middle. This CDR3 comprises 10 residues. The germline V gene encodes CDR1 DFQATT and CDR2 SNEGSKA (reference sequence).

The chain links TRBV18 to TRBJ1-5, with D perhaps TRBD1 (5 bases). Trimming took off 1 base at V and 5 bases at J, with 9 bases between the two ends. CDR1 is KGHSH, CDR2 LQKENI, per germline. The CDR3 loop spans 14 amino acids. CDR3 sequence reads: CASSPLGGDQPQHF. DNA for the CDR3: TGTGCCAGCTCACCACTCGGAGGGGATCAGCCCCAGCATTTT.

The chain employs TRBV27 and TRBJ2-1; a possible D gene is TRBD1 (7 bases). This CDR3 has 12 residues. Trimming removed 6 bases at V and 9 bases at J, with 12 bases between. The V gene's germline CDR1 is MNHEY and CDR2 SMNVEV (reference sequence). The CDR3 nucleotides read TGTGCCAGCAGCCCCCAGGGGGGTGAGCAGTTCTTC. Its protein is CASSPQGGEQFF.

The chain carries TRBV7-3 and TRBJ2-5; 10 bases are shared with TRBD1. With 0 bases clipped from V and 4 bases from J, the junction kept 2 bases outside the gene matches. In germline, CDR1 is SGHTA, CDR2 FQGTGA. This CDR3 is built from 15 residues. The CDR3 sequence is CASSLTGTGVETQYF. The CDR3 region has the DNA TGTGCCAGCAGCTTAACAGGGACAGGGGTAGAGACCCAGTACTTC.

This rearrangement joins TRBV15 to TRBJ2-5; D perhaps matches TRBD1 (6 bases). The CDR3 loop spans 14 amino acids. CDR1 is LNHNV and CDR2 is YYDKDF in the germline V gene (reference sequence). Trimming cost V 2 bases and J 1 base, with 8 bases left between them. The CDR3 DNA is TGTGCCACCAGCAGAAGGGGGTTCCAAGAGACCCAGTACTTC. Its translation is CATSRRGFQETQYF. Full variable domain (remainder filled in from reference TRBV15 and TRBJ2-5): DAMVIQNPRYQVTQFGKPVTLSCSQTLNHNVMYWYQQKSSQAPKLLFHYYDKDFNNEADTPDNFQSRRPNTSFCFLDIRSPGLGDTAMYLCATSRRGFQETQYFGPGTRLLVL.